Detailed here is one T cell receptor beta chain. CDR3 size: 13 residues. The V and J ends lost 3 bases and 5 bases respectively, with 10 bases between them. The data were obtained in a study of blood T cell repertoires in COVID-19. Study-wide background: The samples span acute and convalescent COVID-19 from the United States, Italy and Spain.

Profiled with immunoSEQ multiplex PCR; TCRdb holds only in-frame clones, not every one. This sample has approximately 76,000 clones; about 80% occur once, and the top ten carry approximately 40%. The origin of this receptor is a woman between 65 and 79 years old with acute or convalescent COVID-19. The sample taken for sequencing was peripheral blood. The chain uses TRBV23-1 and TRBJ1-2; D is unclear. TRBV23-1 is known as an ORF, though its function is uncertain. CDR3 residues: CASSQLQQYGYTF. DNA for the CDR3: TGCGCCAGCAGTCAGCTACAGCAGTATGGCTACACCTTC.